Listed here is a single T cell receptor beta chain. The sample belongs to a study of response to subunit inactivated influenza vaccine. TCRdb independently ran MiXCR on the RT-PCR reads; one entry per CDR3 protein. The table lists roughly 550,000 distinct CDR3 sequences, 20% to 25% of them singletons. The CDR3 contains 16 residues. J lost 2 bases, V lost 3 bases, and 5 bases had no gene match. Germline CDR1 is SGHTA and CDR2 is FQGNSA. In addition, the sample was reused for a study of T cells expressing NK-cell markers. As that study records: The authors made TCR beta cDNA libraries by 5'RACE template switching. This switching added a universal primer site and UMIs. All TCR beta repertoires analysed originated from sorted CD3+CD56+NKG2C+, CD3+CD56+NKG2C- and CD3+CD56-NKG2C+ T cells.

This TCR was sampled from a man in his fifties who received an inactivated influenza vaccine. Sequenced here: CD4+ T cells sorted from PBMCs, sampled roughly 13 days after vaccination. The chain recombines TRBV7-2 with TRBJ2-5; TRBD2 aligns across 11 bases. Written as DNA, the CDR3 is TGTGCCAGCAGCTTGGGTGGGACTAGCGGACAAGAGACCCAGTACTTC. It encodes CASSLGGTSGQETQYF.